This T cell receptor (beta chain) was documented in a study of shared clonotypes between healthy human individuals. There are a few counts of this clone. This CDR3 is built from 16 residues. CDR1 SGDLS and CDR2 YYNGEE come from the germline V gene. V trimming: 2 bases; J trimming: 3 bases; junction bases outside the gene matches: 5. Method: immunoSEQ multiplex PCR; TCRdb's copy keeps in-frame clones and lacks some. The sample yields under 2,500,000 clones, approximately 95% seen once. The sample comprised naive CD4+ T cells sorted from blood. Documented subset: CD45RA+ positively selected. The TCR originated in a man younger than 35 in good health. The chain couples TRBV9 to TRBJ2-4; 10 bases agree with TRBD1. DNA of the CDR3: TGTGCCAGCAGCGTGGGGGACAGGGGAGGCAAAAACATTCAGTACTTC. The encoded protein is CASSVGDRGGKNIQYF. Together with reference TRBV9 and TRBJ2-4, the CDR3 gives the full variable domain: DSGVTQTPKHLITATGQRVTLRCSPRSGDLSVYWYQQSLDQGLQFLIQYYNGEERAKGNILERFSAQQFPDLHSELNLSSLELGDSALYFCASSVGDRGGKNIQYFGAGTRLSVL.